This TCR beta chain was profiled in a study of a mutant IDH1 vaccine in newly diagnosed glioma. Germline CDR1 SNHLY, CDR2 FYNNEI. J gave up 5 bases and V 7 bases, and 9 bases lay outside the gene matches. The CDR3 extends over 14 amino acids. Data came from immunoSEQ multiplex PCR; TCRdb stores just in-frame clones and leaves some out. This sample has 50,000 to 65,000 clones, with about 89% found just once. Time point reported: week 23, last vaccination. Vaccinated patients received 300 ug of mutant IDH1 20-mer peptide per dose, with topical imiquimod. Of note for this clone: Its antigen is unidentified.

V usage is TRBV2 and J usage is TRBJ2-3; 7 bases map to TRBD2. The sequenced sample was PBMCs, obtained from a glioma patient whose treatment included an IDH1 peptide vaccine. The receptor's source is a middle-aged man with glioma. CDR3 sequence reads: CASTPGGVRDTQYF. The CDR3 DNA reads TGTGCCAGCACCCCGGGGGGAGTAAGAGATACGCAGTATTTT.